The entry that follows covers one T cell receptor beta chain sequence. Its antigen is undetermined. The sample comes from a study of cytomegalovirus exposure and HLA in healthy donors. For the study at large: From some 190 million T cells, an earlier analysis saw some 120 million unique TCR beta sequences.

Notes on the study in general: Some highly shared sequence variants likely arose as a pipeline artifact. Usually a TCR sequence was rare, but some public TCRs were found in many donors. Analysis was carried out at a later point, and it linked a missense DCLRE1C variant to TCR beta V- and J-gene trimming.

Primers: 60 Vbeta forward and 13 Jbeta reverse. Only in-frame clones appear in the TCRdb table, and some are missing; sequencing was by immunoSEQ multiplex PCR. Recorded for this sample: 50,000 or so clones. CDR1 is MNHNS and CDR2 is SASEGT in the germline V gene. The CDR3 totals 14 residues. The V and J ends lost 2 bases and 2 bases respectively, with 9 bases between them. The receptor's source is a man aged 45-65 years in good health and CMV-seropositive. Material for sequencing was PBMCs. V usage is TRBV6-1 and J usage is TRBJ1-2, with D tentatively TRBD1 (5 bases). The CDR3 reads CASSEKPGNYGYTF. In DNA, the CDR3 is TGTGCCAGCAGTGAAAAGCCAGGGAACTATGGCTACACCTTC.